These T cell receptor beta chains were read from a single sample in a study of PD-1 blockade in classical Hodgkin lymphoma. The table came from immunoSEQ multiplex PCR; TCRdb's copy has only in-frame clones and leaves some out. The sample shows approximately 89,000 clones, over 80% of them seen only once. Sequenced here: peripheral blood mononuclear cells (PBMCs), sampled at baseline. The receptor set was obtained from a human donor with classical Hodgkin lymphoma. The CDR3 runs from the conserved cysteine through the conserved F or W. The D gene is left open where the match is weak. Size values are once, few and many counts, or a class for expanded clones, and some rows have none.

TRBV11-2,-,TRBJ2-2,TRBD1,TGTGCCAGCAGCATCGGGGGACAGGGGTGGCCCGGGGAGCTGTTTTTT,CASSIGGQGWPGELFF
TRBV2,-,TRBJ1-4,-,TGTGCCAGCAACGGTGGGAGGAATGAAAAACTGTTTTTT,CASNGGRNEKLFF
TRBV4-2,-,TRBJ1-1,TRBD1,TGTGCCAGCAGCCAGAACCCGGGACAGGGGGCCACTGAAGCTTTCTTT,CASSQNPGQGATEAFF
TRBV10-2,-,TRBJ1-2,-,TGCGCCAGCAGTGAGCCATCTAGGGGGTATGGCTATGGCTACACCTTC,CASSEPSRGYGYGYTF
TRBV10-3,-,TRBJ1-6,-,TGTGCCATCAGTGAGACAGATTCACCCCTCCACTTT,CAISETDSPLHF
TRBV7-9,-,TRBJ2-3,-,TGTGCCAGCAGCTTGAGGACAGTCACAGATACGCAGTATTTT,CASSLRTVTDTQYF
TRBV18,once,TRBJ2-5,-,TGTGCCAGCTCACCACGGGGAGAGACCCAGTACTTC,CASSPRGETQYF
TRBV9,few,TRBJ2-1,-,TGTGCCAGCAGCGTGGGGACCGGCAATGAGCAGTTCTTC,CASSVGTGNEQFF
TRBV7-2,few,TRBJ2-1,-,TGTGCCAGCAGCTTAGTTGGGGGGCGGCTGGCCGAGCAGTTCTTC,CASSLVGGRLAEQFF
TRBV19,-,TRBJ2-7,-,TGTGCCAGTAGTAAAGGGTCCACCGTAGCCTACGAGCAGTACTTC,CASSKGSTVAYEQYF
TRBV2,-,TRBJ2-1,-,TGTGCCAGCAGTCAGCGCCCCCCCGGGGGATCCCTTTACAATGAGCAGTTCTTC,CASSQRPPGGSLYNEQFF
TRBV29-1,-,TRBJ2-2,-,TGCAGCGTTGAGTCTGGGAGCACCGGGGAGCTGTTTTTT,CSVESGSTGELFF
TRBV6-6,-,TRBJ2-1,-,TGTGCCAGCAGTTACCAAGAGAGACATGAGCAGTTCTTC,CASSYQERHEQFF
TRBV19,once,TRBJ2-7,-,TGTGCCAGTAGTTTTGGAAAGGGCGGCTACGAGCAGTACTTC,CASSFGKGGYEQYF
TRBV10-2,few,TRBJ1-4,-,TGCGCCAGCCAGTTTAACTTTAATGAAAAACTGTTTTTT,CASQFNFNEKLFF
TRBV10-3,-,TRBJ2-2,TRBD2,TGTGCCATCAGTGCTACAATTAATAGCGGGAGGACGAACACCGGGGAGCTGTTTTTT,CAISATINSGRTNTGELFF
TRBV5-1,-,TRBJ1-1,-,TGCGCCAGCAGCTTGCTGGGGGGGATGAACACTGAAGCTTTCTTT,CASSLLGGMNTEAFF
TRBV21-1,-,TRBJ2-3,-,TGTGCCAGCAGCAAAGGGACATCGGATACGCAGTATTTT,CASSKGTSDTQYF
TRBV5-1,-,TRBJ2-3,-,TGCGCCAGCAGCTCCATGGAGGCGGGAAGCACAGATACGCAGTATTTT,CASSSMEAGSTDTQYF
TRBV12-5,once,TRBJ2-1,-,TGTGCTAGTGGTTTGCAAAAAAACCAGGGCTACTACAATGAGCAGTTCTTC,CASGLQKNQGYYNEQFF
TRBV19,once,TRBJ2-2,-,TGTGCCAGTACCTATCGACGACAGAACACCGGGGAGCTGTTTTTT,CASTYRRQNTGELFF
TRBV2,-,TRBJ1-1,-,TGTGCCAGCAGTGAAGCGATGAACACTGAAGCTTTCTTT,CASSEAMNTEAFF
TRBV7-2,few,TRBJ2-1,TRBD2,TGTGCCAGCAGCTTTAGCGGGTCGGTCTACAATGAGCAGTTCTTC,CASSFSGSVYNEQFF
TRBV5-8,few,TRBJ1-1,-,TGTGCCAGCAGCTCCTACCGCGGCACTGAAGCTTTCTTT,CASSSYRGTEAFF